This entry lists 4 T cell receptor beta chains sequenced from one sample in a study of CD8+CD57+ T cells in acquired aplastic anemia. Patients sequenced had flow cytometry evidence of CD8+CD57+ cell expansion. Genomic DNA constituted the template upon which TCR beta VDJ and CDR3 profiling was performed. MiXCR, applied by TCRdb to the reads, yields one record per CDR3 protein. This table has more than 150,000 distinct CDR3 sequences, approximately 48% appearing once. Sequencing was done on a sample of sorted CD4+, CD8+, or CD8+CD57+ T cells (not recorded which) from PBMCs. These receptors were collected from a human donor with aplastic anemia.

The chain uses TRBV9 and TRBJ2-7; 7 nucleotides match TRBD2. CDR3 length: 14 residues. From germline, CDR1 is SGDLS and CDR2 YYNGEE. V lost 6 bases to trimming and J lost 7 bases; unmatched junction nucleotides: 13. In DNA, the CDR3 is TGTGCCAGCACGGCGGACTCTTGGGGGGGAGAGCAGTACTTC. Its translation: CASTADSWGGEQYF.

This clonotype was found a few times. One junction end disagrees with the germline gene, perhaps due to a read error. CDR3 sequence (DNA): TGTGCCAGCAGTCCCTTTGCCGGGGGTGGGGAGACCCAGTACTTC. Translation gives CASSPFAGGGETQYF. The chain links TRBV10-1 to TRBJ2-5, with D perhaps matching TRBD2 (6 bases). Per germline, CDR1 WNHNN and CDR2 SYGVQD (reference sequence). The length of the CDR3 is 15 residues.

In its sample, this clonotype was seen many times. The rearrangement links TRBV11-2 to TRBJ2-3, with D possibly TRBD2 on 6 matching bases. Germline CDR1 reads SGHAT; CDR2 reads FQNNGV. The CDR3 totals 17 residues. V lost 5 bases to trimming and J lost 0 bases, with 18 bases between them. The CDR3 sequence: CASSQRLVQTSTDTQYF. The CDR3 nucleotides are TGTGCCAGCAGCCAGAGACTAGTGCAAACTAGCACAGATACGCAGTATTTT.

This clonotype was observed a single time. This CDR3 is missing its conserved last phenylalanine or tryptophan, likely due to a read error. The genes are TRBV2 and TRBJ2-5, with 10 positions matching TRBD1. Germline V CDR1 and CDR2: SNHLY, FYNNEI. The CDR3 extends over 13 amino acids. V lost 7 bases to trimming and J lost 7 bases; unmatched junction nucleotides: 6. The CDR3 bases are TGTGCCAGCATTCGGACAGGGGGGGGGACCCAGTACCTC. Its translation: CASIRTGGGTQYL.